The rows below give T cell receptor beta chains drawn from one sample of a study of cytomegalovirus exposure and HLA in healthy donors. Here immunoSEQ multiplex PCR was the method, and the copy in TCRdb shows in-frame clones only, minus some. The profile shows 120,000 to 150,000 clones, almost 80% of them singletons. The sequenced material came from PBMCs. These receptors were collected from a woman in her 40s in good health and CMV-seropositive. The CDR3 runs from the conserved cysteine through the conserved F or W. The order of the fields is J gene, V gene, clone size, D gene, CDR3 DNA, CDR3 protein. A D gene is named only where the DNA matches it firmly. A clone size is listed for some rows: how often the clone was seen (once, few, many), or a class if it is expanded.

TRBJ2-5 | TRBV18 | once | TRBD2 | TGTGCCAGCTCACGAAGACCTGGGACTAGCGGGGGAGAGACCCAGTACTTC | CASSRRPGTSGGETQYF
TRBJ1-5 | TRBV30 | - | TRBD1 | TGTGCCTGGAACCCGGGGACAGGCCGCAATCAGCCCCAGCATTTT | CAWNPGTGRNQPQHF
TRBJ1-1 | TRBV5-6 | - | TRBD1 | TGTGCCAGCAGACCGACAGGGTACACTGAGGCTTTCTTT | CASRPTGYTEAFF
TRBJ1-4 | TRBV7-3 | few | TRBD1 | TGTGCCAGCAGCCCTCAGACAGGGGGAAGTGAAAAACTGTTTTTT | CASSPQTGGSEKLFF
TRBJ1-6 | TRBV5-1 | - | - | TGCGCCAGCAGCTTCTCCGACAGAGGCAATTCACCCCTCCACTTT | CASSFSDRGNSPLHF
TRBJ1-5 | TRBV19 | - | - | TGTGCCAGTAGGGACAGCTCGAATCAGCCCCAGCATTTT | CASRDSSNQPQHF
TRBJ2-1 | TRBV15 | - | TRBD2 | TGTGCCACCTTAGCGGGGGGGCGCGACAATGAGCAGTTCTTC | CATLAGGRDNEQFF
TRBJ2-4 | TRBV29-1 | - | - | TGCAGCGTTGTCGGGGTCCCGAGGGCCAAAAACATTCAGTACTTC | CSVVGVPRAKNIQYF
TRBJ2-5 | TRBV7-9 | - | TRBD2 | TGTGCCAGCAGCTTAGCAGGACTAGCGGGGGGAGAGACCCAGTACTTC | CASSLAGLAGGETQYF
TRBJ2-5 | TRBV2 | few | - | TGTGCCAGCAACAGGGCATTCCAAGAGACCCAGTACTTC | CASNRAFQETQYF
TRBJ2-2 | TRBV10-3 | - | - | TGTGCCATCAGTGAGTCGACCGGTAGGGGTACCGGGGAGCTGTTTTTT | CAISESTGRGTGELFF
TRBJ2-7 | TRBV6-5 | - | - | TGTGCCAGCAGTCCCAGGGACTCGCGCGGCTACGAGCAGTACTTC | CASSPRDSRGYEQYF
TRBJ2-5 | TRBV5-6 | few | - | TGTGCCAGCAGCTCCCTCGGAAGAGGAGAGACCCAGTACTTC | CASSSLGRGETQYF
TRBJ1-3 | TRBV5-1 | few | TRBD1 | TGCGCCAGCAGCTCGGAGGGGGCGCGAGGAAACACCATATATTTT | CASSSEGARGNTIYF
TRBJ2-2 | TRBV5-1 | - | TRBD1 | TGCGCCAGCAGGCCCGGGACAGGGAACACCGGGGAGCTGTTTTTT | CASRPGTGNTGELFF
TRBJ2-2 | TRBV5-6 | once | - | TGTGCCTTCCGGGCCGCCGGAGGGTACACCGGGGAGCTGTTTTTT | CAFRAAGGYTGELFF
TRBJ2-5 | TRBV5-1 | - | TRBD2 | TGCGCCAGCAGCCCGCTAGCGGGGGGTGGAGAGACCCAGTACTTC | CASSPLAGGGETQYF
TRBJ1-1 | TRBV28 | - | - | TGTGCCGGGTCACCAGTTCAGGGGAATAATGGTGAAGCTTTCTTT | CAGSPVQGNNGEAFF
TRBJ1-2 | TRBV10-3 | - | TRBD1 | TGTGCCATCAGTGGGACGGAGGGGGCTGGCTACACCTTC | CAISGTEGAGYTF
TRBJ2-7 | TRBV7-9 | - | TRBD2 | TGTGCCAGCAGCCCAGGACTAGCGGGGACGAGCTCCTACGAGCAGTACTTC | CASSPGLAGTSSYEQYF
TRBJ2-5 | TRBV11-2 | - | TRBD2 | TGTGCCAGCAGCGCTAGCAGACTAGCGGGCCAAGAGACCCAGTACTTC | CASSASRLAGQETQYF
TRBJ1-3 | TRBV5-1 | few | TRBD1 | TGCGCCAGCAGCCAAAGACAGGGGGAAGCGTCTGGAAACACCATATATTTT | CASSQRQGEASGNTIYF
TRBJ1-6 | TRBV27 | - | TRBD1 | TGTGCCAGCAGTCGCTTGGACAGGAACGCAGGTCCCCTCCACTTT | CASSRLDRNAGPLHF
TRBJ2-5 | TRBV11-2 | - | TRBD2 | TGTGCCAGCAGCTTGGTAGCGGGGGTTCAAGAGACCCAGTACTTC | CASSLVAGVQETQYF
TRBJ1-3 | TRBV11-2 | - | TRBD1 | TGTGCCAGCAGCTTATCCAGGGGGCTTGGAAACACCATATATTTT | CASSLSRGLGNTIYF
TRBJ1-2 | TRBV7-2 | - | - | TGTGCCAGCAGCTTAGGTCCCCAATACTATGGCTACACCTTC | CASSLGPQYYGYTF
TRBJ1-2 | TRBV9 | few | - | TGTGCCAGCAGCGTAGGTTGGAGGGACTATGGCTACACCTTC | CASSVGWRDYGYTF
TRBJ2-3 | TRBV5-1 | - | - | TGCGCCAGCAGCCCGGACCGGGGAACCACAGATACGCAGTATTTT | CASSPDRGTTDTQYF
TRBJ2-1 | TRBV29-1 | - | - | TGCAGCGTTGTCCCGAGCTCCTACAATGAGCAGTTCTTC | CSVVPSSYNEQFF
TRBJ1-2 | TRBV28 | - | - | TGTGCCAGCAGTTTAAACCGGCGGGGCTACACCTTC | CASSLNRRGYTF
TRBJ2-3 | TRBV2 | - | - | TGTGCCAGCCGGTGGACTGAACAATATGGTACGCAGTATTTT | CASRWTEQYGTQYF
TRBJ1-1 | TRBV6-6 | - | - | TGTGCCAGCAGTTACTCGAGTTGGTGGACTGAAGCTTTCTTT | CASSYSSWWTEAFF
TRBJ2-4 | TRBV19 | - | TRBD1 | TGTGCCAGTAGTATTCATTTTGGGACAGACGTTGCCAAAAACATTCAGTACTTC | CASSIHFGTDVAKNIQYF
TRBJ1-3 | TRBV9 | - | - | TGTGCCAGCAGCGTAGGGACAGTACCTGGAAACACCATATATTTT | CASSVGTVPGNTIYF
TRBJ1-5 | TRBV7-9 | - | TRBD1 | TGTGCCAGCAGCTCCAGGGGGCGGCTAGGTCAGCCCCAGCATTTT | CASSSRGRLGQPQHF
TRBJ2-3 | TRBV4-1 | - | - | TGCGCCAGCAGCCAAGGGGTGGGGGCGGGGGGCACAGATACGCAGTATTTT | CASSQGVGAGGTDTQYF
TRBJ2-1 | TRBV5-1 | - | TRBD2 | TGCGCCAGTCAGCCGGGGGGGACCTACAATGAGCAGTTCTTC | CASQPGGTYNEQFF
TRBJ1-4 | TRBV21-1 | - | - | TGTGCCAGCAGCAAAAAGTTTCGGCGAGGTAATGAAAAACTGTTTTTT | CASSKKFRRGNEKLFF
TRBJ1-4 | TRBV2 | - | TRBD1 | TGTGCCAGCAGTCCAGGGGGTGGGTCTAATGAAAAACTGTTTTTT | CASSPGGGSNEKLFF
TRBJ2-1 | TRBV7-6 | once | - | TGTGCCAGCAGTCACGGGGAGGATTCAGCCTACAATGAGCAGTTCTTC | CASSHGEDSAYNEQFF
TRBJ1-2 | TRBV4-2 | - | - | TGTGCCAGCAGCCAAGACGGATTGGGCCCCTATGGCTACACCTTC | CASSQDGLGPYGYTF
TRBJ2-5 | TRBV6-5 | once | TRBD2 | TGTGCCAGCAGTTACAGCGGGGGGGCCGGAGAGACCCAGTACTTC | CASSYSGGAGETQYF
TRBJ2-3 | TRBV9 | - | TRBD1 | TGTGCCAGCAGCGTAGCCTACAGGGGGGATACGCAGTATTTT | CASSVAYRGDTQYF
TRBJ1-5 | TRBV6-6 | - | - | TGTGCCAGCAGACAGAAGGGAGGTAGCAGTCAGCCCCAGCATTTT | CASRQKGGSSQPQHF
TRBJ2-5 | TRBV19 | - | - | TGTGCCAGTAGTATGGCAGGGATCGGGACCCAGTACTTC | CASSMAGIGTQYF
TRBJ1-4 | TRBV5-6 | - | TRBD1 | TGTGCCAGCAGCTCCCCCGGGACAGGAGGTGAAAAACTGTTTTTT | CASSSPGTGGEKLFF
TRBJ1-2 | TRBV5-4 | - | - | TGTGCCAGCAGCTTGGGGGCCGGGCAGGGGTATGGCTACACCTTC | CASSLGAGQGYGYTF
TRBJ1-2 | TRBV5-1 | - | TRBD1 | TGCGCCAGCAGCTTCGGGACAGGGAATCGGGGCTACACCTTC | CASSFGTGNRGYTF
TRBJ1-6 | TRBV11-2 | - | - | TGTGCCAGCAGCTTAGGGACACAGAATAATTCACCCCTCCACTTT | CASSLGTQNNSPLHF
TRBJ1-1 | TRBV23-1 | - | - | TGCGCCAGCAGTCAATCGAAGGGAGGGCGAGGAACTGAAGCTTTCTTT | CASSQSKGGRGTEAFF
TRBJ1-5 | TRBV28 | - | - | TGTGCCAGCAGTATGAGTGCAGGGTTGAGAGAGCCCCAGCATTTT | CASSMSAGLREPQHF
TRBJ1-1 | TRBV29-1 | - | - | TGCACCCTGAGGACATTGATGAACACTGAAGCTTTCTTT | CTLRTLMNTEAFF
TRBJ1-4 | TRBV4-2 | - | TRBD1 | TGTGCCAGCAGCCAAGTGGGAGACGGGACAGGGCGAGAAAAACTGTTTTTT | CASSQVGDGTGREKLFF